This TCR beta chain was sequenced for a study of blood T cell repertoires in COVID-19. As for the study in general: The United States, Italy and Spain provided the acute and convalescent COVID-19 samples. T cells, B-cell-depleted T cells, or PBMCs supplied cDNA or gDNA.

Original methodology: Cell counts per sample came from amplifying reference gene primers. Profiled with immunoSEQ multiplex PCR; TCRdb holds only in-frame clones, not every one. Clone size and V and J calls were adopted from that table, with D and trimming inferred from the DNA. This sample has under 250,000 clones, with about 83% found just once. The CDR3 sequence is 11 residues long. With 10 bases removed from V and 7 bases from J, the gap between germline ends came to 11 bases. Germline V gene lookup returns CDR1 MNHEY and CDR2 SVGAGI. In its sample, this clone was seen a few times. The clonotype comes from a woman aged 50 to 60 with active or convalescent COVID-19. Material: peripheral blood. This rearrangement joins TRBV6-5 to TRBJ2-1; D not resolved. CDR3 sequence reads: CATTTGNEQFF. DNA of the CDR3: TGTGCCACCACCACCGGGAATGAGCAGTTCTTC.